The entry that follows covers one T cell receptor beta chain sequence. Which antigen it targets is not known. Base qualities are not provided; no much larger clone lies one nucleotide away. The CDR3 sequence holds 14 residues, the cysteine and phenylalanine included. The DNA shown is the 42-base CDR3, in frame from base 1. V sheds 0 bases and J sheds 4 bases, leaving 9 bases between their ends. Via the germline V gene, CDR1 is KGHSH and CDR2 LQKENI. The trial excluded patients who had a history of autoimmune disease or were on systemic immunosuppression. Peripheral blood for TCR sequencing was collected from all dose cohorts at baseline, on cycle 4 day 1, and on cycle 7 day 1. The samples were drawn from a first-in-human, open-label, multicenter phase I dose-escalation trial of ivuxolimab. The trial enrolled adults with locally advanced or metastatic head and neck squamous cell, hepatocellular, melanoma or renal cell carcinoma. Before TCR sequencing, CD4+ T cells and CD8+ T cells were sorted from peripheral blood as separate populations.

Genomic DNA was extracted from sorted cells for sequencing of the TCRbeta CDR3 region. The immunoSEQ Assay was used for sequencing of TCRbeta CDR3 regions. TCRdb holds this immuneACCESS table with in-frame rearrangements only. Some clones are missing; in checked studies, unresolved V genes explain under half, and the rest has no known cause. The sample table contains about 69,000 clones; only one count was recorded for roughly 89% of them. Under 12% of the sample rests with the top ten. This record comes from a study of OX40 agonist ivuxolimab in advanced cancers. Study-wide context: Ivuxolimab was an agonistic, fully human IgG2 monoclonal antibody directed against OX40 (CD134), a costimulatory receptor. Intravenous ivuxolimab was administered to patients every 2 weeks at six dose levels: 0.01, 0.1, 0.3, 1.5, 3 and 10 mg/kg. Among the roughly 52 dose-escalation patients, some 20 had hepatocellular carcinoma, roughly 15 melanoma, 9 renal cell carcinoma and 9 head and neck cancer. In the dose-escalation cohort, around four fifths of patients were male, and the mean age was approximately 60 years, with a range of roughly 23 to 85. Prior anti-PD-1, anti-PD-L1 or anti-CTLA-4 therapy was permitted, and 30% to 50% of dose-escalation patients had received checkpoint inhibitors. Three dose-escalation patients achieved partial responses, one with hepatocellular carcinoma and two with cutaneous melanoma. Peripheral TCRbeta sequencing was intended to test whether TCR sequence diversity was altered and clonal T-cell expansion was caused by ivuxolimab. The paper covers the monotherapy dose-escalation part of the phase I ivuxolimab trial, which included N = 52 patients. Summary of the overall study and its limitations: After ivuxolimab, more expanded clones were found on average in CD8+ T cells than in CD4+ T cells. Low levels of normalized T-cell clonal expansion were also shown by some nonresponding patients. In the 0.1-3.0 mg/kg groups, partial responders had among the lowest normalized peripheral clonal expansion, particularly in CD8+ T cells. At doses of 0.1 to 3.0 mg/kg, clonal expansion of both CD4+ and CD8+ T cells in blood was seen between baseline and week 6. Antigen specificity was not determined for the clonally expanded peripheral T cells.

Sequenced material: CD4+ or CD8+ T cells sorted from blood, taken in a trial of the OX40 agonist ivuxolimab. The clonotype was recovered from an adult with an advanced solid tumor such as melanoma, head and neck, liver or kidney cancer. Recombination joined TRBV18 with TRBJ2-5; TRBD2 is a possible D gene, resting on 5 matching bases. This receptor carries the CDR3 CASSPPPSPETQYF. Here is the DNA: TGTGCCAGCTCACCACCCCCTAGCCCAGAGACCCAGTACTTC.